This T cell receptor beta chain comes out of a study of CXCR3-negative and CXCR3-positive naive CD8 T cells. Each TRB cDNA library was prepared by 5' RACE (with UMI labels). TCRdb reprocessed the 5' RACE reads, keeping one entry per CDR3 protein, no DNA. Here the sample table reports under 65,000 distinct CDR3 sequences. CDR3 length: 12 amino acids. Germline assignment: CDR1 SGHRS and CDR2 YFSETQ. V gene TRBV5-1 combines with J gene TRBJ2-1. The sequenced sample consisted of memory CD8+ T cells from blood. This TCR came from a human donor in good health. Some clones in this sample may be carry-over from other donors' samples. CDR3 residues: CASSQAYNEQFF.